The rows below give T cell receptor beta chains drawn from one sample of a study of T cells in tuberculosis. Sequencing was performed with immunoSEQ multiplex PCR; in TCRdb, only in-frame clones are kept and a portion is missing. The sample contains tens of thousands of clones, about 95% of which appear only once. The starting material was PBMCs, obtained at tuberculosis diagnosis. Receptors originate from an adult with tuberculosis. Both conserved end residues are trimmed from each CDR3. Each record gives: D gene, J gene, V gene, CDR3 protein. D genes are given only for firm matches.

TRBD1 TRBJ1-4 TRBV7-9 ASSLTLGQGGEKLF
TRBD2 TRBJ2-6 TRBV6-4 ASSGVAGSGANVLT
- TRBJ1-2 TRBV25-1 ASSDRGGYGYT
TRBD2 TRBJ2-1 TRBV5-1 ASSTGTSGINEQF
- TRBJ2-3 TRBV10-3 AISNLGGTSTDTQY
- TRBJ2-7 TRBV28 ASSLTGVLLYEQY
- TRBJ1-2 TRBV28 ASSTGPGGYT
- TRBJ2-7 TRBV14 ASSQFSEQY
TRBD1 TRBJ1-5 TRBV15 ATSSGTANQPQH
- TRBJ1-4 TRBV14 ASSRGFGEKLF
TRBD1 TRBJ1-1 TRBV7-9 ASSLRDRGAYTEAF
TRBD1 TRBJ1-5 TRBV25-1 ASSGHGQGDDQPQH
- TRBJ2-1 TRBV5-1 ASSLRLATPHEQF
TRBD1 TRBJ1-5 TRBV7-9 ASSAQTGAGSNQPQH
TRBD2 TRBJ2-3 TRBV5-4 ASSLYVLAGGPRDTQY
- TRBJ1-2 TRBV7-9 ASSQTGWNYGYT
- TRBJ1-2 TRBV5-1 ASSLFQGYGYT
- TRBJ2-1 TRBV4-3 ASSQDGVSSEQF
- TRBJ2-3 TRBV5-1 ASSGTLGHVKPSPQY
TRBD2 TRBJ2-3 TRBV10-3 AITSGRTDTQY
- TRBJ1-1 TRBV21-1 ASSNLDTEAF
TRBD2 TRBJ2-3 TRBV6-1 ASTLRAGGTDTQY